This T cell receptor beta chain was profiled in a study of cytomegalovirus exposure and HLA in healthy donors. General study results and limits: Many donors shared some public TCRs, even though most TCR sequences were rare.

The V gene's germline CDR1 is KGHSH and CDR2 LQKENI. CDR3 length: 16 residues. V was clipped by 4 bases and J by 1 base; unmatched bases: 7. The PCR was carried out with 60 Vbeta primers and 13 Jbeta primers. The data were produced by immunoSEQ multiplex PCR, yet TCRdb's version contains in-frame clones alone and is incomplete. The data show 180,000 or so clones, 55% to 75% seen once. In the case of this clone: What it recognizes is unknown.

The origin of this receptor is a human donor in good health. Input material: PBMCs. The V call is TRBV18, the J call TRBJ2-5; 9 nucleotides line up with TRBD1. The CDR3 coding sequence is TGTGCCAGCTCACTACCGGGACAGGGAATCCAAGAGACCCAGTACTTC. As protein: CASSLPGQGIQETQYF. Full variable domain (rest looked up from reference TRBV18 and TRBJ2-5): NAGVMQNPRHLVRRRGQEARLRCSPMKGHSHVYWYRQLPEEGLKFMVYLQKENIIDESGMPKERFSAEFPKEGPSILRIQQVVRGDSAAYFCASSLPGQGIQETQYFGPGTRLLVL.